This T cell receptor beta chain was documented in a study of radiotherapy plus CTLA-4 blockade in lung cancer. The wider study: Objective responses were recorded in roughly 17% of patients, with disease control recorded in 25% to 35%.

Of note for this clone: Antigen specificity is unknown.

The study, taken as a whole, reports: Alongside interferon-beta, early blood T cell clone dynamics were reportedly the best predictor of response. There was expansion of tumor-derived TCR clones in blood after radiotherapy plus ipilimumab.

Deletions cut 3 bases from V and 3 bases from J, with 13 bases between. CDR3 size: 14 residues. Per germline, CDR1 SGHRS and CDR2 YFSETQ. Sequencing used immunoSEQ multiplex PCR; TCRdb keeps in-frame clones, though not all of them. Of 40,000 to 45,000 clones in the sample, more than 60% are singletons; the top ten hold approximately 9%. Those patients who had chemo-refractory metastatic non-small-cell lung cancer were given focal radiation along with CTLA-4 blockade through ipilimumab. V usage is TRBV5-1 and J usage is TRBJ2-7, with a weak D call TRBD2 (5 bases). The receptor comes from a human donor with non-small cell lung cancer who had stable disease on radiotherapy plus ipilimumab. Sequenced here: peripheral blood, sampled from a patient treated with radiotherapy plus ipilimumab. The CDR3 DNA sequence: TGCGCCAGCAGCTCCGCCCGGGGTCTCTACGAGCAGTACTTC. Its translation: CASSSARGLYEQYF.